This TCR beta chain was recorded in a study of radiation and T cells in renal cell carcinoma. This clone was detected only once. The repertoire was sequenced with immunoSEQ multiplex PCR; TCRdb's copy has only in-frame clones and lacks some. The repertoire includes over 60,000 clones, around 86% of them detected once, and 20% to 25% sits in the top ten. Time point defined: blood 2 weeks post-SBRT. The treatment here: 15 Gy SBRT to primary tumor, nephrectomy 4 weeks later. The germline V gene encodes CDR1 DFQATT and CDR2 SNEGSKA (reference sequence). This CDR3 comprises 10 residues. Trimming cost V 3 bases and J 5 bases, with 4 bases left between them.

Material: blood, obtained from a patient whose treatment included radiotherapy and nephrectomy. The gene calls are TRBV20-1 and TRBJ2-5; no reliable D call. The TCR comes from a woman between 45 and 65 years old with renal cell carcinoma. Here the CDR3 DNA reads TGCAGTGCTAGCGGGGAGACCCAGTACTTC. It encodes CSASGETQYF.